The 32 T cell receptor beta chains in this list originate from one sample, sequenced in a study of blood T cell repertoires in COVID-19. Sequencing was performed with immunoSEQ multiplex PCR; in TCRdb, only in-frame clones are kept and a portion is missing. The sample carries roughly 330,000 clones, around 89% recorded once. The source material was peripheral blood. All receptors come from a man between 18 and 35 years old who had recovered from COVID-19.

J is TRBJ2-5 and V is TRBV7-3; TRBD2 aligns across 11 bases. V lost 5 bases, J lost 3 bases, and 2 bases stayed unmatched. CDR3 length: 14 amino acids. CDR1 and CDR2 from the germline V gene are SGHTA and FQGTGA. The CDR3: CASSRGLAEETQYF. DNA of the CDR3: TGTGCCAGCAGCCGGGGACTAGCGGAAGAGACCCAGTACTTC.

The J gene is TRBJ1-5, the V gene TRBV6-2 or TRBV6-3; no clear D. The V gene's germline CDR1 is MNHEY and CDR2 SVGEGT. V lost 2 bases, J lost 6 bases, and 14 bases lay in between. This CDR3 comprises 15 residues. The CDR3 sequence is CASSYGGILGQPQHF. CDR3 nucleotide sequence: TGTGCCAGCAGTTACGGAGGGATTCTTGGTCAGCCCCAGCATTTT.

This rearrangement joins TRBV30 to TRBJ1-1, with D possibly matching TRBD1 (6 bases). The CDR3 spans 14 residues. V was shortened by 3 bases and J by 5 bases, with 16 bases between the two germline ends. Per the germline V gene, CDR1 is GTSNPN and CDR2 is SVGIG (reference sequence). CDR3 sequence (DNA): TGTGCCTGGAGGAACAGGGCTTGGGGTACTGAAGCTTTCTTT. It translates to CAWRNRAWGTEAFF.

The CDR3 spells CASSQDPGGGPSYEQYF. In DNA form, the CDR3 reads TGCGCCAGCAGCCAAGATCCAGGCGGGGGGCCTTCCTACGAGCAGTACTTC. This sequence joins TRBV4-3 and TRBJ2-7; 8 positions match TRBD2. CDR3 size: 17 residues. With 0 bases clipped from V and 1 base from J, the junction kept 8 bases outside the gene matches. Germline lookup yields CDR1 LGHNA and CDR2 YSLEER.

The genes are TRBV7-2 and TRBJ1-1, with TRBD1 matching 9 bases. Germline assignment: CDR1 SGHTA and CDR2 FQGNSA. CDR3 size: 14 residues. J lost 4 bases, V lost 3 bases, and 3 bases had no gene match. The CDR3 reads CASSFRDRATEAFF. The CDR3 DNA is TGTGCCAGCAGCTTCCGGGACAGGGCCACTGAAGCTTTCTTT.

The chain recombines TRBV19 with TRBJ1-1, with D possibly matching TRBD1 (6 bases). CDR3 size: 13 residues. V was cut by 7 bases and J by 4 bases, with 13 bases left in between. The germline V gene has CDR1 LNHDA and CDR2 SQIVND (reference sequence). CDR3 sequence: CASTGGGRTEAFF. CDR3 bases: TGTGCCAGTACGGGAGGGGGTCGCACTGAAGCTTTCTTT.

This chain uses TRBV5-8 with TRBJ2-7, with 7 bases fitting TRBD1. V was pared by 3 bases and J by 0 bases, with 12 bases of the junction left unmatched. The CDR3 loop spans 17 amino acids. Germline V CDR1 and CDR2: SGHTS, YDEGEE. This CDR3 reads CASSSGQAAFGSYEQYF. The CDR3 nucleotides read TGTGCCAGCAGCTCCGGACAGGCGGCCTTCGGCTCCTACGAGCAGTACTTC.

V gene TRBV7-6 combines with J gene TRBJ1-3; possible D gene TRBD1, 6 bases. V shed 5 bases and J shed 0 bases, with 17 bases lying between them. From germline, CDR1 is SGHVS and CDR2 FNYEAQ. CDR3 size: 17 residues. CDR3 nucleotides: TGTGCCAGCAGCCTACAGGGAGCGGGGTTCTCTGGAAACACCATATATTTT. The encoded protein is CASSLQGAGFSGNTIYF. Using reference TRBV7-6 and TRBJ1-3 for the parts outside the CDR3, the full variable domain is GAGVSQSPRYKVTKRGQDVALRCDPISGHVSLYWYRQALGQGPEFLTYFNYEAQQDKSGLPNDRFSAERPEGSISTLTIQRTEQRDSAMYRCASSLQGAGFSGNTIYFGEGSWLTVV.

This clone appeared a single time. The chain recombines TRBV11-2 with TRBJ2-7, with D possibly being TRBD1 (6 bases). The CDR3 totals 15 residues. CDR1 SGHAT and CDR2 FQNNGV come from the germline V gene. Trimming removed 5 bases from V and 2 bases from J, with 16 bases in between. The CDR3 is CASSPYMDSTYEQYF. The CDR3 bases are TGTGCCAGCAGCCCCTATATGGACAGTACCTACGAGCAGTACTTC.

V is TRBV3-1 (or the pseudogene TRBV3-2) and J is TRBJ2-1; the match to TRBD2 covers 12 bases. CDR1 is LGHDT, CDR2 YNNKEL, per germline (reference sequence). J gave up 8 bases and V 1 base, and 3 bases lay outside the gene matches. CDR3 size: 15 residues. CDR3 coding DNA: TGTGCCAGCAGCCAAGGGACTAGCGGGGTGGATGAGCAGTTCTTC. Its protein is CASSQGTSGVDEQFF.

The chain has TRBV9 and TRBJ2-5, with D possibly being TRBD2 (5 bases). The CDR3 sequence is 15 residues long. The germline V gene has CDR1 SGDLS and CDR2 YYNGEE. V was cut by 3 bases and J by 1 base, with 13 bases left in between. CDR3 in amino acids: CASSAIGLLQETQYF. The CDR3 DNA reads as TGTGCCAGCAGCGCCATCGGACTGCTCCAAGAGACCCAGTACTTC.

This chain joins TRBV30 and TRBJ1-4; D remains ambiguous. Germline values: CDR1 GTSNPN, CDR2 SVGIG (reference sequence). The germline V and J ends were trimmed by 0 bases and 5 bases, with 19 bases remaining between them. The CDR3 is 17 residues long. The DNA of the CDR3 is TGTGCCTGGAGTGTACGGAAAACCCGACCGGAGAATGAAAAACTGTTTTTT. It yields the protein CAWSVRKTRPENEKLFF.

V usage is TRBV6-6 and J usage is TRBJ1-5; a possible D gene is TRBD1 (6 bases). Germline CDR1 reads MNHNY; CDR2 reads SVGAGI (reference sequence). CDR3 length: 14 residues. V was clipped by 3 bases and J by 3 bases, with 9 bases between them. Here the CDR3 reads CASSYTGYNQPQHF. The CDR3 bases are TGTGCCAGCAGTTATACAGGGTACAATCAGCCCCAGCATTTT.

A remark on this clone: This specimen includes other DNA sequences encoding the same CDR3. J is TRBJ2-2 and V is TRBV12-3 or TRBV12-4, with D hard to call. The CDR3 is 12 amino acids. Deletions cut 5 bases from V and 4 bases from J, with 5 bases between. The chain's CDR3 is CASSPGTGELFF. The CDR3 DNA sequence: TGTGCCAGCAGTCCCGGCACCGGGGAGCTGTTTTTT.

This clone was seen only a few times. The chain joins TRBV29-1 to TRBJ2-7; D is unresolved. This CDR3 comprises 13 residues. Germline-derived CDR1 and CDR2 are SQVTM and ANQGSEA. Trimming left V 4 bases short and J 0 bases short, with 10 bases between. The CDR3 DNA follows: TGCAGCGTTGTTACAGCCAACTCCTACGAGCAGTACTTC. Translation gives CSVVTANSYEQYF.

The genes are TRBV19 and TRBJ1-1, with D possibly TRBD1 on 6 matching bases. V lost 5 bases to trimming and J lost 0 bases, with 13 bases between them. Germline assignment: CDR1 LNHDA and CDR2 SQIVND (reference sequence). The CDR3 runs 15 residues. CDR3 coding DNA: TGTGCCAGTAGTGACGGGACACGGATGAACACTGAAGCTTTCTTT. It is translated as CASSDGTRMNTEAFF.

This chain joins TRBV6-2 or TRBV6-3 and TRBJ1-5, with unresolved D. The CDR3 covers 16 residues. Trimming cost V 0 bases and J 9 bases, with 18 bases left between them. Per the germline V gene, CDR1 is MNHEY and CDR2 is SVGEGT. CDR3 nucleotide sequence: TGTGCCAGCAGTTACTCCATGACAAGGCCAAGCGGGCCCCAGCATTTT. It is translated as CASSYSMTRPSGPQHF.

The V and J genes are TRBV6-6 and TRBJ2-7; 9 bases are a match to TRBD1. V trimming: 5 bases; J trimming: 4 bases; junction bases outside the gene matches: 6. The CDR3 covers 14 residues. CDR1 is MNHNY, CDR2 SVGAGI, per germline (reference sequence). The CDR3 DNA reads as TGTGCCAGCAGTAAAGGACAGGGGAGGTACGAGCAGTACTTC. As protein: CASSKGQGRYEQYF.

V gene TRBV5-1 combines with J gene TRBJ2-7; 10 bases map to TRBD1. CDR3 length: 17 amino acids. With 2 bases clipped from V and 7 bases from J, the junction kept 15 bases outside the gene matches. Germline CDR1 SGHRS, CDR2 YFSETQ. The CDR3 DNA reads as TGCGCCAGCAGCTTAATATCCTCTCGGGACAGGGGATTTGAGCAGTACTTC. Protein product: CASSLISSRDRGFEQYF.

The chain employs TRBV11-2 and TRBJ1-1; no firm D call. The ends were cut back, 4 bases at V and 10 bases at J, with 7 bases in the middle. There are 10 residues in the CDR3. CDR1 and CDR2 from the germline V gene are SGHAT and FQNNGV. For the CDR3, the DNA is TGTGCCAGCAGCTCGAGGCTAGCTTTCTTT. Its protein is CASSSRLAFF.

This clone was observed a handful of times. This chain links TRBV4-1 with TRBJ2-7, with 12 bases aligning to TRBD2. J lost 2 bases, V lost 3 bases, and 11 bases had no gene match. The CDR3 spans 18 residues. Germline assignment: CDR1 MGHRA and CDR2 YSYEKL. CDR3 region: CASSHLPGLAGITYEQYF. The CDR3 DNA is TGCGCCAGCAGCCACCTCCCGGGACTAGCGGGTATTACCTACGAGCAGTACTTC.

This clone was seen only once. The V gene is TRBV6-5, the J gene TRBJ1-1; 10 bases align to TRBD1. The CDR3 is made up of 13 amino acids. CDR1 MNHEY and CDR2 SVGAGI come from the germline V gene. The V and J ends lost 7 bases and 4 bases, in that order; junction bases with no gene match: 3. The CDR3 nucleotides are TGTGCCAGCACGGGACAGGGGCCCACTGAAGCTTTCTTT. It specifies CASTGQGPTEAFF.

The rearrangement links TRBV5-1 to TRBJ2-7, with 9 bases identical to TRBD1. V gave up 0 bases and J gave up 2 bases; unmatched junction bases: 3. Per germline, CDR1 SGHRS and CDR2 YFSETQ. This CDR3 has 15 amino acids. The CDR3 spells CASSLEGQGAYEQYF. DNA for the CDR3: TGCGCCAGCAGCTTGGAGGGACAGGGTGCCTACGAGCAGTACTTC.

The V and J genes are TRBV6-6 and TRBJ2-3; 11 bases are shared with TRBD2. Looked up from germline, CDR1 is MNHNY and CDR2 is SVGAGI (reference sequence). Unmatched junction bases numbered 7, after V lost 4 bases and J lost 4 bases. The CDR3 has 16 amino acids. DNA of the CDR3: TGTGCCAGCAGTTCCCTTAGCGGGGGGGCCTCAGATACGCAGTATTTT. It is translated as CASSSLSGGASDTQYF.

The chain couples TRBV6-5 to TRBJ2-7, with 8 nucleotides matching TRBD1. In germline, CDR1 is MNHEY, CDR2 SVGAGI. Trimming removed 6 bases from V and 3 bases from J; junction bases left unmatched: 10. The CDR3 contains 15 residues. This CDR3 is CASSVGQGLYYEQYF. In nucleotides, the CDR3 is TGTGCCAGCAGCGTAGGACAGGGACTCTACTACGAGCAGTACTTC.

The rearrangement uses TRBV3-1 (or the pseudogene TRBV3-2) and TRBJ1-1; 7 bases map to TRBD1. The junction had 14 bases not matched to a gene; V was cut back by 1 base and J by 6 bases. This CDR3 has 17 amino acids. The germline gives CDR1 LGHDT, CDR2 YNNKEL (reference sequence). CDR3 bases: TGTGCCAGCAGCCAAGGTCCGTTCGACAGGGTTTGGCCTGAAGCTTTCTTT. It codes for CASSQGPFDRVWPEAFF.

The V and J genes are TRBV19 and TRBJ2-7, with 9 bases lining up with TRBD1. After removal of 5 bases from V and 7 bases from J, the junction contained 12 bases not matched to a gene. CDR3 size: 15 residues. CDR1 is LNHDA, CDR2 SQIVND, per germline (reference sequence). CDR3 nucleotides: TGTGCCAGTAGTCCGTGGACAGGGGCGCGGCATGAGCAGTACTTC. Its translation: CASSPWTGARHEQYF.

J is TRBJ2-2 and V is TRBV6-2 or TRBV6-3; tentative D call: TRBD1 (5 bases). Looked up from germline, CDR1 is MNHEY and CDR2 is SVGEGT. Trimming left V 2 bases short and J 5 bases short, with 9 bases between. CDR3 length: 14 residues. CDR3 in DNA: TGTGCCAGCAGTTACCGACAGACAACCGGGGAGCTGTTTTTT. It translates to CASSYRQTTGELFF.

V is TRBV6-1 and J is TRBJ2-7; D ambiguous. Germline V lookup: CDR1 MNHNS, CDR2 SASEGT. This CDR3 is 12 amino acids long. V lost 8 bases, J lost 3 bases, and 11 bases lay in between. Here the CDR3 reads CASGQTFYEQYF. DNA for the CDR3: TGTGCCAGCGGGCAGACCTTCTACGAGCAGTACTTC.

The chain uses TRBV6-5 and TRBJ2-1; TRBD1 agrees at 8 bases. The germline CDR1 and CDR2 sequences are MNHEY and SVGAGI. The CDR3 has 15 amino acids. V shed 9 bases, J shed 7 bases, and the junction held 14 bases outside the gene matches. The CDR3 here is CASRKGTGGINEQFF. DNA of the CDR3: TGTGCCAGTAGGAAGGGAACAGGGGGTATTAATGAGCAGTTCTTC.

The genes are TRBV6-5 and TRBJ1-1; 7 nucleotides align to TRBD1. Germline V gene data show CDR1 as MNHEY and CDR2 as SVGAGI. V dropped 6 bases and J dropped 6; count of bases not matched to a gene: 7. The CDR3 spans 13 residues. CDR3 nucleotide sequence: TGTGCCAGCAGGACCGGGACAGCGGCTGAAGCTTTCTTT. Translating gives CASRTGTAAEAFF.

The table lists this clone with a count of one. The DNA for the CDR3 is TGTGCCAGCAGTCTACAGGGGGGTCTAGCCAAAAACATTCAGTACTTC. It is translated as CASSLQGGLAKNIQYF. This chain connects TRBV27 to TRBJ2-4, with 8 nucleotides matching TRBD1. V gave up 5 bases and J gave up 0 bases; unmatched junction bases: 6. Germline assignment: CDR1 MNHEY and CDR2 SMNVEV (reference sequence). The CDR3 consists of 16 residues.